A selection of T cell receptor beta chains follows, all from one sample in a study of blood T cell repertoires in COVID-19. Method: immunoSEQ multiplex PCR; TCRdb's copy keeps in-frame clones and lacks some. The sample includes about 28,000 clones, about 78% of them seen just once. Sequencing was done on a sample of peripheral blood. These receptors were taken from a boy younger than 10 with active or convalescent COVID-19. Both conserved end residues are part of each CDR3. The order of the fields is J gene, D gene, V gene, clone size, CDR3 DNA, CDR3 protein. D genes are given only for firm matches. Some rows mark clone size as missing; the rest say once, few, many or name a class of expanded clone.

TRBJ2-6 - TRBV28 once TGTGCCAGCGCCCTGACAGCATCTACTGGGGCCAACGTCCTGACTTTC CASALTASTGANVLTF
TRBJ1-6 - TRBV7-9 - TGTGCCAGCAGCGATTCGCTGGACAGTTATAATTCACCCCTCCACTTT CASSDSLDSYNSPLHF
TRBJ1-5 - TRBV6-6 once TGTGCCAGCAGTTACCCAGGGGAGCATCAGCCCCAGCATTTT CASSYPGEHQPQHF
TRBJ2-5 TRBD2 TRBV7-9 - TGTGCCAGCAGCCCCCGGGCGGGGGGCCGGGAGACCCAGTACTTC CASSPRAGGRETQYF
TRBJ2-5 TRBD2 TRBV5-4 once TGTGCCAGCAGCCCCTTAGGGGGCAGCGGGGGGCAAGAGACCCAGTACTTC CASSPLGGSGGQETQYF
TRBJ1-1 - TRBV2 - TGTGCCAGCAGTGACGCGGGCCGCCCTGAAGCTTTCTTT CASSDAGRPEAFF
TRBJ2-3 TRBD2 TRBV6-2/TRBV6-3 - TGTGCCAGCAGTTATGTCAGCGGGAGGACGATTAGCACAGATACGCAGTATTTT CASSYVSGRTISTDTQYF
TRBJ2-2 - TRBV24-1 - TGTGCCACCACCCACGGAGCGAACACCGGGGAGCTGTTTTTT CATTHGANTGELFF
TRBJ2-6 - TRBV28 - TGTGCCAGCAGTTCATCTGGGGCCAACGTCCTGACTTTC CASSSSGANVLTF
TRBJ2-7 - TRBV9 few TGTGCCAGCAACTTAGACGGGATGTCCTACGAGCAGTACTTC CASNLDGMSYEQYF
TRBJ2-3 - TRBV18 - TGTGCCAGCTCACCCGTTGTAAGCACAGATACGCAGTATTTT CASSPVVSTDTQYF
TRBJ2-3 - TRBV3-1/TRBV3-2 - TGTGCCAGCAGCCAAGGTCTCAGTTTCAGAGATACGCAGTATTTT CASSQGLSFRDTQYF
TRBJ2-7 TRBD1 TRBV4-1 - TGCGCCAGCAGCCAAGATGAAAGGGGCAGGGGGTACGAGCAGTACTTC CASSQDERGRGYEQYF
TRBJ1-2 TRBD1 TRBV4-3 - TGCGCCAGCAGCCAGGGTTACAGGGGGCTGGATGGCTACACCTTC CASSQGYRGLDGYTF
TRBJ2-4 TRBD1 TRBV29-1 - TGCAGCGTTGGGACAGGGGCGAACATTCAGTACTTC CSVGTGANIQYF
TRBJ2-1 TRBD1 TRBV3-1/TRBV3-2 - TGTGCCAGCAGCCTGGGGGACAGGGGGCCTAGAAGTGGTAAGTTCTTC CASSLGDRGPRSGKFF
TRBJ2-2 TRBD1 TRBV6-6 many TGTGCCAGCAGTTACCGGACAGGGAACACCGGGGAGCTGTTTTTT CASSYRTGNTGELFF
TRBJ1-2 - TRBV28 - TGTGCCAGCCGGGGGGGACTCTATGGCTACACCTTC CASRGGLYGYTF
TRBJ1-6 - TRBV19 - TGTGCCAGTAGTAGAGGGGGTCTTAATTCACCCCTCCACTTT CASSRGGLNSPLHF
TRBJ1-1 - TRBV7-9 few TGTGCCAGCAGCTCAAGCCTAGGGGTGAACACTGAAGCTTTCTTT CASSSSLGVNTEAFF
TRBJ2-7 - TRBV25-1 - TGTGCCAGCAGTGATGACAGGAAAAGCTCCTACGAGCAGTACTTC CASSDDRKSSYEQYF
TRBJ1-2 TRBD1 TRBV6-6 - TGTGCCAGCAGTTACCAGACAGGGGGTTTCTATGGCTACACCTTC CASSYQTGGFYGYTF
TRBJ2-1 TRBD2 TRBV29-1 - TGCAGCGTTACCGGCGGGGCGGGGGGGTTCTTC CSVTGGAGGFF
TRBJ2-3 - TRBV24-1 - TGTGCCACCAGTGATTTAGGCCAGGGCACAGATACGCAGTATTTT CATSDLGQGTDTQYF
TRBJ2-7 TRBD1 TRBV6-6 - TGTGCCAGCAGTTTCCCAGGGGGCGCAGGATACGAGCAGTACTTC CASSFPGGAGYEQYF
TRBJ2-2 TRBD1 TRBV9 once TGTGCCAGCAGCGTAGCACCGGGACAGGAGAACACCGGGGAGCTGTTTTTT CASSVAPGQENTGELFF
TRBJ1-1 - TRBV10-1 - TGCGCCAGCAGTGCCCAGGGGCAAGCTGAAGCTTTCTTT CASSAQGQAEAFF
TRBJ2-7 TRBD1 TRBV10-3 few TGTGCCATCAGTGAGGGAGGGACAGGGGACTACGAGCAGTACTTC CAISEGGTGDYEQYF
TRBJ2-1 TRBD2 TRBV5-1 - TGCGCCAGCAGCGGGACTAGCGGGTGGTCCTACAATGAGCAGTTCTTC CASSGTSGWSYNEQFF
TRBJ2-1 - TRBV4-2 - TGTGCCAGCAGCCAAGCCCCAGGGCCTTACAATGAGCAGTTCTTC CASSQAPGPYNEQFF
TRBJ1-5 - TRBV3-1/TRBV3-2 - TGTGCCAGCAGCCAAGGTCTCACCACGGGAAGCAATCAGCCCCAGCATTTT CASSQGLTTGSNQPQHF
TRBJ2-3 - TRBV6-6 - TGTGCCAGCACCTCGGGTAGCACAGATACGCAGTATTTT CASTSGSTDTQYF
TRBJ2-1 - TRBV11-3 - TGTGCCAGCAGCTTAGACGGCAGGGGTGATGAGCAGTTCTTC CASSLDGRGDEQFF
TRBJ2-5 TRBD2 TRBV5-1 once TGCGCCAGCAGCGTAGGAGCGGGAGTAGTCTTCTCAGAGACCCAGTACTTC CASSVGAGVVFSETQYF
TRBJ2-3 TRBD1 TRBV19 - TGTGCCAGTAGTACGTTCTTGGACAGGGGTCCAGATACGCAGTATTTT CASSTFLDRGPDTQYF
TRBJ1-3 - TRBV28 - TGTGCCAGCGGCAGGGGTTCGGGAAACACCATATATTTT CASGRGSGNTIYF
TRBJ1-3 - TRBV7-2 - TGTGCCAGCAGCTTCAGCGGCGGAAATCGAAGAAACACCATATATTTT CASSFSGGNRRNTIYF
TRBJ2-7 - TRBV15 - TGTGCCACCAGCACCCTTAGGGGCTTTTCCTACGAGCAGTACTTC CATSTLRGFSYEQYF
TRBJ1-6 TRBD1 TRBV2 - TGTGCCAGCAGCCCGGGACAGGGATATTCACCCCTCCACTTT CASSPGQGYSPLHF
TRBJ1-5 - TRBV28 - TGTGCCAGCAGTTCCCGGGTCCTCCTCACCTTTAGCAATCAGCCCCAGCATTTT CASSSRVLLTFSNQPQHF
TRBJ1-2 - TRBV13 - TGTGCCAGCAGCTTAGGGGTCGGGGGTCTGCACGGCTACACCTTC CASSLGVGGLHGYTF
TRBJ2-1 TRBD2 TRBV4-3 - TGCGCCAGCAGCTTTCGGAAACACGGGGGGGATGAGCAGTTCTTC CASSFRKHGGDEQFF
TRBJ2-5 TRBD2 TRBV4-3 - TGCGCCAGCAGCCAAGGGAGTCTAGCGGCGGTGGGGGAGACCCAGTACTTC CASSQGSLAAVGETQYF
TRBJ2-3 TRBD2 TRBV27 - TGTGCCAGCAGTTTATCCGCGGCTAGCGGGAGGAGGACAGATACGCAGTATTTT CASSLSAASGRRTDTQYF
TRBJ2-7 TRBD2 TRBV5-4 - TGTGCCAGCAGCTTGGGGGGGGGACTGTGGGCGTACGAGCAGTACTTC CASSLGGGLWAYEQYF
TRBJ2-1 - TRBV19 - TGTGCCAGTAGTAAAGCGGGCGGTGGTCGGGGGCAGTTCTTC CASSKAGGGRGQFF
TRBJ2-2 - TRBV9 - TGTGCCAGCAGCGTAAGCGAGGTATTTGGCGGGGAGCTGTTTTTT CASSVSEVFGGELFF
TRBJ2-5 TRBD2 TRBV5-1 - TGCGCCAGCAGCGGGGGACTAGCGGGAGGGTACCAAGAGACCCAGTACTTC CASSGGLAGGYQETQYF
TRBJ2-5 TRBD1 TRBV7-8 - TGTGCCAGCAGCTTAGGCAGGGGGGAGACCCAGTACTTC CASSLGRGETQYF
TRBJ2-7 TRBD2 TRBV7-2 - TGTGCCAGCAGCCCTGGATCGACTAGCGGTTACAGGCAGTACTTC CASSPGSTSGYRQYF
TRBJ1-6 - TRBV4-2 - TGTGCCAGCAGCCTCATGGTCAGCTATAATTCACCCCTCCACTTT CASSLMVSYNSPLHF
TRBJ2-7 TRBD2 TRBV3-1/TRBV3-2 - TGTGCCAGCAGCCACCTAGCGGGGGCTAGCTCCTACGAGCAGTACTTC CASSHLAGASSYEQYF
TRBJ2-3 TRBD1 TRBV7-6 once TGTGCCAGCAGCTTAGCTCTAAGAGACAGGGCGGGAGATACGCAGTATTTT CASSLALRDRAGDTQYF
TRBJ1-2 TRBD1 TRBV5-6 - TGTGCCAGCATAGGGCAGACAGGGGTCGACTATGGCTACACCTTC CASIGQTGVDYGYTF
TRBJ2-1 - TRBV14 few TGTGCCAGCAGTCCAGGGGTGGGCAGTTTCTACAATGAGCAGTTCTTC CASSPGVGSFYNEQFF